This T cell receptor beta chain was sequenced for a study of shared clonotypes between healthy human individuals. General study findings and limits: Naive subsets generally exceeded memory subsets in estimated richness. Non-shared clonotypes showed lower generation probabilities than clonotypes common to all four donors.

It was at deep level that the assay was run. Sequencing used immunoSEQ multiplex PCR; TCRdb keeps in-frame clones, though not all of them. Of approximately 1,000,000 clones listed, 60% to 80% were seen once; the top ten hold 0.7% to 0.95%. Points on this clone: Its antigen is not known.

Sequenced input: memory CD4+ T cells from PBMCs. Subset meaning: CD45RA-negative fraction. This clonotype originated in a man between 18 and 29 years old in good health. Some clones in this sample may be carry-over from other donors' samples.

CDR3 sequence reads: CASSQMALDVSWDGYTF. The CDR3 DNA reads TGCGCCAGCAGCCAAATGGCCCTTGACGTAAGTTGGGATGGCTACACCTTC. The rearrangement uses TRBV4-1 and TRBJ1-2, with no clear D. V was clipped by 2 bases and J by 6 bases, with 22 bases between them. The CDR3 covers 17 residues. Germline V CDR1 and CDR2: MGHRA, YSYEKL.